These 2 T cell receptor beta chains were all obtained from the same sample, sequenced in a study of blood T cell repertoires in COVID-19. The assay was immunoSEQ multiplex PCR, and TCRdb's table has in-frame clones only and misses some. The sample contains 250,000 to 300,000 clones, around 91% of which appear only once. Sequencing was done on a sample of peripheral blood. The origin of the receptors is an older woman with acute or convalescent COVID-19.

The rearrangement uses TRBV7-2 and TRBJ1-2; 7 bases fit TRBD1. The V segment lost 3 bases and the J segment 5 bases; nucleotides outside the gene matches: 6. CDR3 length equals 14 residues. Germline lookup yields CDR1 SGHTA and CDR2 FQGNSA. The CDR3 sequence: CASSLDRRGYGYTF. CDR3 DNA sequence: TGTGCCAGCAGCTTGGACAGGAGGGGTTATGGCTACACCTTC.

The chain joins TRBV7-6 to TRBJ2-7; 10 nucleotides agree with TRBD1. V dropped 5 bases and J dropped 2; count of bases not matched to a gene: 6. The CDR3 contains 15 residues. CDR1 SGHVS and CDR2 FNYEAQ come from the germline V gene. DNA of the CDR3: TGTGCCAGCAGCGACAAAGGACAGGGGGCCTACGAGCAGTACTTC. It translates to CASSDKGQGAYEQYF.